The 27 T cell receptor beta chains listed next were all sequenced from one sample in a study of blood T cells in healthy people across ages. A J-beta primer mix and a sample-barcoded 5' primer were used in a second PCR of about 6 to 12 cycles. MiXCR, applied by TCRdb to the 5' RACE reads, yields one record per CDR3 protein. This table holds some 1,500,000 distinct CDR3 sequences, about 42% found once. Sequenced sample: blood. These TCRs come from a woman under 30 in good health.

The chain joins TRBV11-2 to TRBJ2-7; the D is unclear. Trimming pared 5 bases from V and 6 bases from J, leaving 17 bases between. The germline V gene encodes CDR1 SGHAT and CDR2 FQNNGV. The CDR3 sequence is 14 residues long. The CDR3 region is CASSPNSAIPEQYF. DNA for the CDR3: TGTGCCAGCAGCCCAAATTCGGCCATTCCCGAGCAGTACTTC.

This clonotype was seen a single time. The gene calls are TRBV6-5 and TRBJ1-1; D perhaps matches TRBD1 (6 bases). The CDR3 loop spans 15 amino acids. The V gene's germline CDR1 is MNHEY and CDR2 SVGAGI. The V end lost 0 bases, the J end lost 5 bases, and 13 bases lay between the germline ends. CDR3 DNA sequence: TGTGCCAGCAGTTACTCGACAGGACGCTTAACTGAAGCTTTCTTT. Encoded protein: CASSYSTGRLTEAFF.

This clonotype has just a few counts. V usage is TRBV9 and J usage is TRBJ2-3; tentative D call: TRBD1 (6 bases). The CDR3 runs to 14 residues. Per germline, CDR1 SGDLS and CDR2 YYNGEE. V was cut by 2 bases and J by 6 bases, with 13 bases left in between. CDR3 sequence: CASSVNTGKDTQYF. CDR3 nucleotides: TGTGCCAGCAGCGTGAATACAGGGAAGGATACGCAGTATTTT.

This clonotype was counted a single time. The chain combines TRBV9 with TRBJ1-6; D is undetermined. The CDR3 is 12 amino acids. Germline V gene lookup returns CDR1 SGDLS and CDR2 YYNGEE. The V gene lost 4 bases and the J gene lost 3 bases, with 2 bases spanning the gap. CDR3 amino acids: CASSHYNSPLHF. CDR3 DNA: TGTGCCAGCAGCCACTATAATTCACCCCTCCACTTT.

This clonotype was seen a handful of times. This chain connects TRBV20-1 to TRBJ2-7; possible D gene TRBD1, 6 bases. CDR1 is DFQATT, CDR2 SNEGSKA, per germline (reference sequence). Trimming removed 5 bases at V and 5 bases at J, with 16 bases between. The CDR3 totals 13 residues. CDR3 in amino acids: CSAQKGEFHEQYF. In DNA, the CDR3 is TGCAGTGCTCAAAAGGGGGAATTCCACGAGCAGTACTTC.

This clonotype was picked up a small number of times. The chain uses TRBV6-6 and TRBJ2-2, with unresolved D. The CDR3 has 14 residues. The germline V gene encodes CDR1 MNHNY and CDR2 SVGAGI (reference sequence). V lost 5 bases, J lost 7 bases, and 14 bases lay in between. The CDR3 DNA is TGTGCCAGCAGTACCGTAGGGTATAGCGGGGAGCTGTTTTTT. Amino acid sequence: CASSTVGYSGELFF.

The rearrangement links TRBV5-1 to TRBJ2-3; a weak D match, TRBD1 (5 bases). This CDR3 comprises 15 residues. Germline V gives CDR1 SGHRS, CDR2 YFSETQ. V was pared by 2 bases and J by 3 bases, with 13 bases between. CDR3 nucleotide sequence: TGCGCCAGCAGCTTCACAGGAGTGAGGACAGATACGCAGTATTTT. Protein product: CASSFTGVRTDTQYF. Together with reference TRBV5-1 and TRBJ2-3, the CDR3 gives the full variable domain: KAGVTQTPRYLIKTRGQQVTLSCSPISGHRSVSWYQQTPGQGLQFLFEYFSETQRNKGNFPGRFSGRQFSNSRSEMNVSTLELGDSALYLCASSFTGVRTDTQYFGPGTRLTVL.

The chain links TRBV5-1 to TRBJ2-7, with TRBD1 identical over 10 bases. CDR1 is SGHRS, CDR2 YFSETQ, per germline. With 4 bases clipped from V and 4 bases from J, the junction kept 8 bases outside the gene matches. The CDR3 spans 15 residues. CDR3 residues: CASSGPGQGLYEQYF. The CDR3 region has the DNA TGCGCCAGCAGCGGACCGGGACAGGGGTTGTACGAGCAGTACTTC.

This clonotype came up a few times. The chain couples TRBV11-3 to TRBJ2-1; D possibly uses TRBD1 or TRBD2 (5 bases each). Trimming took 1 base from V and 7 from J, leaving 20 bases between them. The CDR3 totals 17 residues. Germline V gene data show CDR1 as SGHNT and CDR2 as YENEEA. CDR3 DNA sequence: TGTGCCAGCAGCTTAGGCTCCGGACTCAGGGAACCGAATGAGCAGTTCTTC. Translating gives CASSLGSGLREPNEQFF.

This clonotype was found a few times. For the CDR3, the DNA is TGCAGCGTTAACGTCTCGCCCTACAATGAGCAGTACTTC. As protein: CSVNVSPYNEQYF. The genes are TRBV29-1 and TRBJ2-7; D call uncertain. Deletions cut 5 bases from V and 7 bases from J, with 18 bases between. This CDR3 contains 13 residues. The germline gives CDR1 SQVTM, CDR2 ANQGSEA.

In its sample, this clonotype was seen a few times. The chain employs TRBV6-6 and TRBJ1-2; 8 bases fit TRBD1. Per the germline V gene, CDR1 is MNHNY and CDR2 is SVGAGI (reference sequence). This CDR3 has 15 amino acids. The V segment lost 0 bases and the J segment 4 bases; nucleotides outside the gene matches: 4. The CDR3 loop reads CASSYSTGEVYGYTF. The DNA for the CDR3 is TGTGCCAGCAGTTACTCGACAGGGGAGGTCTATGGCTACACCTTC.

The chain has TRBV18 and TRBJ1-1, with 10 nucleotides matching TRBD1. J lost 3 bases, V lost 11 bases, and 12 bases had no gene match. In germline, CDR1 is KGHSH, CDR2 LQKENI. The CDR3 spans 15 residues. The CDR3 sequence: CASQGQGITHTEAFF. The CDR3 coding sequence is TGTGCCTCCCAGGGACAGGGGATTACTCACACTGAAGCTTTCTTT.

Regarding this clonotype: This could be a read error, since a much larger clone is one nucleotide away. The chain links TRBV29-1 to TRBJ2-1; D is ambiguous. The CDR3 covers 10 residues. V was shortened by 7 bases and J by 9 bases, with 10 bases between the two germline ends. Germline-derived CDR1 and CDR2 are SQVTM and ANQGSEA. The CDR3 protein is CSARWGEQFF. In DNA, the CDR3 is TGCAGCGCCCGTTGGGGTGAGCAGTTCTTC.

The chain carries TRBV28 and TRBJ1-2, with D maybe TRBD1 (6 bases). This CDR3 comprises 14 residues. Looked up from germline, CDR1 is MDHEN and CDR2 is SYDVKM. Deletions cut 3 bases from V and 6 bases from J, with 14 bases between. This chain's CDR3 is CASSFKPGANGYTF. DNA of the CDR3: TGTGCCAGCAGTTTTAAACCGGGGGCGAATGGCTACACCTTC.

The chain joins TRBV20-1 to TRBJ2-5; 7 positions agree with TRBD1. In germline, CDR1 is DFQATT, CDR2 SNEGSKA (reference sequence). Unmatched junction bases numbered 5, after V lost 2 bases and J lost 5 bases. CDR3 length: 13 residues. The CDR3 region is CSARKRGPETQYF. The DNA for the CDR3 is TGCAGTGCTAGAAAAAGGGGGCCTGAGACCCAGTACTTC.

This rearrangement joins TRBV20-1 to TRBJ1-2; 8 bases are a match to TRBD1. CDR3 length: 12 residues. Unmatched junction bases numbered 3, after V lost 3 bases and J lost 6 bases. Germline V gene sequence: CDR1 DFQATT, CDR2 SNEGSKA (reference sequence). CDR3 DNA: TGCAGTGCTAGGACAGGGGAGGATGGCTACACCTTC. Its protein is CSARTGEDGYTF.

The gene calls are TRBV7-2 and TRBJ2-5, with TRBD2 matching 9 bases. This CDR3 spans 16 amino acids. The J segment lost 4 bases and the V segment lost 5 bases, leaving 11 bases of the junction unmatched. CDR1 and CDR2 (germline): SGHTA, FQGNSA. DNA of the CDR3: TGTGCCAGCAGCAATGGGCGGGGGGGTTTTTCAGAGACCCAGTACTTC. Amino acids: CASSNGRGGFSETQYF.

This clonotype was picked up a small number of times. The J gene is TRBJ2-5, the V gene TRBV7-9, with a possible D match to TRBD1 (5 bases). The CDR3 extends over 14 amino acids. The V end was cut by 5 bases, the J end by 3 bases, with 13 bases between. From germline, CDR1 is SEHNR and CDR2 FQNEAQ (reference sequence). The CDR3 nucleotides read TGTGCCAGCAGCCGCCCAGGGTCAGAAGAGACCCAGTACTTC. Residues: CASSRPGSEETQYF. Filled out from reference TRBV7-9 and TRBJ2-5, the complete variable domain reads DTGVSQNPRHKITKRGQNVTFRCDPISEHNRLYWYRQTLGQGPEFLTYFQNEAQLEKSRLLSDRFSAERPKGSFSTLEIQRTEQGDSAMYLCASSRPGSEETQYFGPGTRLLVL.

CDR3 in DNA: TGCAGTGCTAGAGTTCCAGGTCCTTTATACGAGCAGTACTTC. This translates into CSARVPGPLYEQYF. V is TRBV20-1 and J is TRBJ2-4; D call uncertain. Near its end, the DNA agrees better with TRBJ2-7, so the J call may be wrong. CDR3 size: 14 residues. The germline V gene encodes CDR1 DFQATT and CDR2 SNEGSKA (reference sequence).

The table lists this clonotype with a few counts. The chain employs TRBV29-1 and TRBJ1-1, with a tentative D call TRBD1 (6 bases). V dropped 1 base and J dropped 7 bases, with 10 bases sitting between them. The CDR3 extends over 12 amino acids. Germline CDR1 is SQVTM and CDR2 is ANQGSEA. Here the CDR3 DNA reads TGCAGCGTTGAAGGGACAGTCGGTGAAGCTTTCTTT. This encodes CSVEGTVGEAFF. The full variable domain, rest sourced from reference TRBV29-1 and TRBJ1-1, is SAVISQKPSRDICQRGTSLTIQCQVDSQVTMMFWYRQQPGQSLTLIATANQGSEATYESGFVIDKFPISRPNLTFSTLTVSNMSPEDSSIYLCSVEGTVGEAFFGQGTRLTVV.

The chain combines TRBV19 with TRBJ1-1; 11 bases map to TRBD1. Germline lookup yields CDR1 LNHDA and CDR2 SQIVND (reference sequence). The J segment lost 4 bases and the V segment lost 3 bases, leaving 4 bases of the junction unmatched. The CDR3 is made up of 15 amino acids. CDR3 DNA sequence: TGTGCCAGTAGTATCCGGGACAGGGGGGCCACTGAAGCTTTCTTT. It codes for CASSIRDRGATEAFF.

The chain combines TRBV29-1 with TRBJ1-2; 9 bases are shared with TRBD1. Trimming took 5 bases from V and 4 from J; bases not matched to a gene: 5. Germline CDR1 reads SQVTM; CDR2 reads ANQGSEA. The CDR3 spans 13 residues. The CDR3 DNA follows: TGCAGCGTTACCACAGGGGGCGCCTATGGCTACACCTTC. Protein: CSVTTGGAYGYTF.

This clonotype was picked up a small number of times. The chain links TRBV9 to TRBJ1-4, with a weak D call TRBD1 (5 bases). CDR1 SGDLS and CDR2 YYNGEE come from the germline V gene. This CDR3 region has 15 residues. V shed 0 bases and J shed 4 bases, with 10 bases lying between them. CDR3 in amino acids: CASSVVGDDNEKLFF. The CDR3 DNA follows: TGTGCCAGCAGCGTAGTCGGGGACGATAATGAAAAACTGTTTTTT.

Here the CDR3 reads CASSRTPGLVESNEQFF. In DNA, the CDR3 is TGCGCCAGCAGCCGAACGCCGGGACTAGTGGAATCCAATGAGCAGTTCTTC. The V and J genes are TRBV5-1 and TRBJ2-1, with 8 bases matching TRBD2. Germline assignment: CDR1 SGHRS and CDR2 YFSETQ. V trimming: 4 bases; J trimming: 6 bases; junction bases outside the gene matches: 15. The CDR3 is 17 residues long. The whole variable domain, filled in from reference TRBV5-1 and TRBJ2-1, reads KAGVTQTPRYLIKTRGQQVTLSCSPISGHRSVSWYQQTPGQGLQFLFEYFSETQRNKGNFPGRFSGRQFSNSRSEMNVSTLELGDSALYLCASSRTPGLVESNEQFFGPGTRLTVL.

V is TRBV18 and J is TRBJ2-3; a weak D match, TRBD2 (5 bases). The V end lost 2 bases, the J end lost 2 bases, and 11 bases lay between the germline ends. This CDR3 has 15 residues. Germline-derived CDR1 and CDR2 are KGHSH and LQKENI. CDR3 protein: CASSPTLADTDTQYF. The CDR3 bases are TGTGCCAGCTCACCAACCCTAGCAGACACAGATACGCAGTATTTT.

Written as DNA, the CDR3 is TGTGCCAGCAGCCTATGGGACTCCGGGGGGGCGCAGTATTTT. Its protein product is CASSLWDSGGAQYF. V and J are TRBV7-6 and TRBJ2-3; 8 bases are a match to TRBD2. After removal of 5 bases from V and 10 bases from J, the junction contained 11 bases not matched to a gene. The CDR3 spans 14 residues. CDR1 and CDR2 from the germline V gene are SGHVS and FNYEAQ.

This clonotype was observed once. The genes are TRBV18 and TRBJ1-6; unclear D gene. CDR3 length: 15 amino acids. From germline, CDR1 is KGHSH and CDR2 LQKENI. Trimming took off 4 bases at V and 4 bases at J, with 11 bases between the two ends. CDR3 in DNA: TGTGCCAGCTCACTATCGCCAGCGTATAATTCACCCCTCCACTTT. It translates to CASSLSPAYNSPLHF.